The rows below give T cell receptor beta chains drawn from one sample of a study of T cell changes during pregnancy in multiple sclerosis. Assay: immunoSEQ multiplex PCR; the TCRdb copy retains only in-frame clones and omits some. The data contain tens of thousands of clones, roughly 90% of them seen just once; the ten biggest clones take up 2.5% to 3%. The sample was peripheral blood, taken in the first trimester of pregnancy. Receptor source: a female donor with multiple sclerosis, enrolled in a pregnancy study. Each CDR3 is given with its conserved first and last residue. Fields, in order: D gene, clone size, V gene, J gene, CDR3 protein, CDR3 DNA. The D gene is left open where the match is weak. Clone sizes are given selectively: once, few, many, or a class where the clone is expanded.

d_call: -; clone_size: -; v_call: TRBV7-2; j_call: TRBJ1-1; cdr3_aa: CASSYINTEAFF; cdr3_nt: TGTGCCAGCAGCTATATAAACACTGAAGCTTTCTTT
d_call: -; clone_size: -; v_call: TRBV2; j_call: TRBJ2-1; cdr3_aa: CAGGNSANNEQFF; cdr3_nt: TGTGCGGGGGGTAATAGCGCGAACAATGAGCAGTTCTTC
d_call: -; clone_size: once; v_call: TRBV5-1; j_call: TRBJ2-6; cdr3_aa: CASSLTAHSGANVLTF; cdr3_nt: TGCGCCAGCAGCTTAACTGCCCACTCTGGGGCCAACGTCCTGACTTTC
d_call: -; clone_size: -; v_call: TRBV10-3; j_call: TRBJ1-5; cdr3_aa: CAISEGPSNPQPQHF; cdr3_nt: TGTGCCATCAGTGAGGGGCCCAGCAACCCTCAGCCCCAGCATTTT
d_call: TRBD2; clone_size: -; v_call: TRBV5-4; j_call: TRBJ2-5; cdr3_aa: CASSPGTSGGRVEETQYF; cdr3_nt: TGTGCCAGCAGTCCCGGGACTAGCGGGGGCCGGGTTGAGGAGACCCAGTACTTC
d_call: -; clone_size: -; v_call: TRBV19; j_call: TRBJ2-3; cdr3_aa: CASSMRQRSQYF; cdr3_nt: TGTGCCAGTAGTATGCGTCAGCGATCGCAGTATTTT
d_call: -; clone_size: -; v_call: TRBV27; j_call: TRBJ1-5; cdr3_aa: CASSLSQGDQPQHF; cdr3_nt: TGTGCCAGCAGTTTAAGTCAGGGTGATCAGCCCCAGCATTTT
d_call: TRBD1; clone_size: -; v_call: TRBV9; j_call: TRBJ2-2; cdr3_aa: CASSAGGQGGPGELFF; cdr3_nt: TGTGCCAGCAGCGCGGGGGGACAGGGGGGGCCCGGGGAGCTGTTTTTT
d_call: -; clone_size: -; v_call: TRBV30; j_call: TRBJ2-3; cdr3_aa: CAWGGLDTQYF; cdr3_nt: TGTGCCTGGGGAGGGCTAGATACGCAGTATTTT
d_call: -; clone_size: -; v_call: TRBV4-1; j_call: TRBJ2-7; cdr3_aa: CASSQAQAYEQYF; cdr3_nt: TGCGCCAGCAGCCAAGCCCAGGCCTACGAGCAGTACTTC
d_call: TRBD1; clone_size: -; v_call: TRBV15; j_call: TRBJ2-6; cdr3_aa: CATSRKDRPSGANVLTF; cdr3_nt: TGTGCCACCAGCAGGAAGGACAGGCCCTCTGGGGCCAACGTCCTGACTTTC
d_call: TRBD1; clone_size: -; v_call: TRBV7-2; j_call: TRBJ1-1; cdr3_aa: CASSLDTGTGRAFF; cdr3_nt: TGTGCCAGCAGCTTAGACACAGGGACAGGGCGGGCTTTCTTT
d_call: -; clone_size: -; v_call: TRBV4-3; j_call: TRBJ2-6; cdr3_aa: CASSQDSFSGANVLTF; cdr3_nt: TGCGCCAGCAGCCAAGACTCCTTTTCTGGGGCCAACGTCCTGACTTTC
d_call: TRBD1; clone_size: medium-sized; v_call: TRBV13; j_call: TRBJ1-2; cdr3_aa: CASSLGQGAFDTF; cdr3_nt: TGTGCCAGCAGCTTGGGACAGGGGGCTTTTGATACCTTC
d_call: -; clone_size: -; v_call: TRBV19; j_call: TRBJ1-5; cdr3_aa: CASSIDRGTSSLVSNQPQHF; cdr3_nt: TGTGCCAGTAGTATAGATCGAGGGACTTCCAGTCTAGTTAGCAATCAGCCCCAGCATTTT
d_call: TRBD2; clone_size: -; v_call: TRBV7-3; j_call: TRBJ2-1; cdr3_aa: CASSLRGVSYNEQFF; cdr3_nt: TGTGCCAGCAGCTTGCGGGGGGTCTCATACAATGAGCAGTTCTTC
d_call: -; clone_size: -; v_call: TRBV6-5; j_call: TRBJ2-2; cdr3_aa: CASSPGRGGELFF; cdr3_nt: TGTGCCAGCAGCCCGGGTCGGGGCGGGGAGCTGTTTTTT
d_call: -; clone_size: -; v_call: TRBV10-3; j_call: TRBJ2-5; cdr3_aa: CAISELGGAGETQYF; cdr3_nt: TGTGCCATCAGTGAACTTGGGGGGGCGGGAGAGACCCAGTACTTC
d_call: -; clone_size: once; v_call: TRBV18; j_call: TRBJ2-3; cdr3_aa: CASSPQGLFSSTDTQYF; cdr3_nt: TGTGCCAGCTCACCTCAAGGACTGTTCTCTAGCACAGATACGCAGTATTTT
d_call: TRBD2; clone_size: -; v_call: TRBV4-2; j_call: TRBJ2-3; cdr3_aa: CASSQDSSGVGTDTQYF; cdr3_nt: TGTGCCAGCAGCCAAGATTCTAGCGGGGTAGGCACAGATACGCAGTATTTT
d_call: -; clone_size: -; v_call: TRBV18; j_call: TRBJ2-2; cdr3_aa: CASSPRDFNTGELFF; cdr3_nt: TGTGCCAGCTCACCACGGGACTTTAACACCGGGGAGCTGTTTTTT
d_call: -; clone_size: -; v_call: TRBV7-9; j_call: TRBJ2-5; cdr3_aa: CASSRSAGGETQYF; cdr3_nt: TGTGCCAGCAGCCGATCGGCCGGGGGAGAGACCCAGTACTTC
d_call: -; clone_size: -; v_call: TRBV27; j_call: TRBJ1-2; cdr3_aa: CASKQDGNYGYTF; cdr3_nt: TGTGCCAGCAAACAGGACGGAAACTATGGCTACACCTTC
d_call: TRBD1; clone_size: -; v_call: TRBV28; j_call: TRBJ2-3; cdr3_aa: CASSLSRTGGADTQYF; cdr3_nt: TGTGCCAGCAGTTTAAGTAGGACAGGGGGTGCAGATACGCAGTATTTT
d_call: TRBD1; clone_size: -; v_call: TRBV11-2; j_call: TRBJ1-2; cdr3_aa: CASSPQGAINYGYTF; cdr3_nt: TGTGCCAGCAGCCCACAGGGGGCCATTAACTATGGCTACACCTTC
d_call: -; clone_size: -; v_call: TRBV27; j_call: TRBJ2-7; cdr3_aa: CASSSGVGAAHEQYF; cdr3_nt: TGTGCCAGCAGTTCCGGAGTGGGGGCCGCTCACGAGCAGTACTTC
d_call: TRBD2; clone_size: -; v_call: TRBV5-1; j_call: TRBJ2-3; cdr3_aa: CASSLGTSGSTDTQYF; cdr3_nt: TGCGCCAGCAGCCTGGGGACTAGCGGGAGCACAGATACGCAGTATTTT
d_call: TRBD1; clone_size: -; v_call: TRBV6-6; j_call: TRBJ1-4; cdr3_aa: CAGRTGTNEKLFF; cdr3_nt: TGTGCCGGAAGGACAGGAACTAATGAAAAACTGTTTTTT
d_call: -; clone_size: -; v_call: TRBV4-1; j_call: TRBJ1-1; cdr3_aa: CASSQLPDSPNTEAFF; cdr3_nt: TGCGCCAGCAGCCAACTCCCGGACAGTCCGAACACTGAAGCTTTCTTT
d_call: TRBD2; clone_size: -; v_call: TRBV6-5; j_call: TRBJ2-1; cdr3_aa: CASSLAGEQFF; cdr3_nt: TGTGCCAGCAGTCTAGCGGGTGAGCAGTTCTTC
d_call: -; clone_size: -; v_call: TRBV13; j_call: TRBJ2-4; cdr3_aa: CASSLPKRGNIQYF; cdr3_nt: TGTGCCAGCAGCTTACCGAAAAGGGGAAACATTCAGTACTTC
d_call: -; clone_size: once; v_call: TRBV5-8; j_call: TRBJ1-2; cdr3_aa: CASRNTYNYGYTF; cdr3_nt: TGTGCCAGCAGAAATACATACAACTATGGCTACACCTTC
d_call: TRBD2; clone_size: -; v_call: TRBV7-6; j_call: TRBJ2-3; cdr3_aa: CASSLVGAGGATDTQYF; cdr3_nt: TGTGCCAGCAGCTTAGTAGGGGCGGGAGGGGCTACAGATACGCAGTATTTT
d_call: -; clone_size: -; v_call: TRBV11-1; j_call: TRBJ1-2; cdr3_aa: CASSFYRESGYTF; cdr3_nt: TGTGCCAGCAGCTTCTACCGGGAGTCGGGCTACACCTTC
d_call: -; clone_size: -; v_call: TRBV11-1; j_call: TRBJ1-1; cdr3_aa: CASSLVLGGRGAFF; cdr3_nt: TGTGCCAGCAGCTTAGTCCTTGGGGGCCGGGGAGCTTTCTTT
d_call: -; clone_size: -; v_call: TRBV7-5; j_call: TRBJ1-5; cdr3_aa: CARLKRGDSPVRPQHF; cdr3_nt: TGTGCCAGACTAAAACGGGGTGACTCACCGGTCCGGCCCCAGCATTTT
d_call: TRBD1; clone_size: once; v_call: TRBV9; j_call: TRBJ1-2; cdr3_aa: CASSATLGDRGYGYTF; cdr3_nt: TGTGCCAGCAGCGCAACCCTGGGGGACAGGGGCTATGGCTACACCTTC
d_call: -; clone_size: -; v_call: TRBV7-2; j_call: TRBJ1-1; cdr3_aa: CASSSRAPPEAFF; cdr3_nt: TGTGCCAGCAGCTCCAGGGCACCACCTGAAGCTTTCTTT
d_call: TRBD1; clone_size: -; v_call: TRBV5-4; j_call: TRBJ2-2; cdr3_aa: CASSPQQGSRPGELFF; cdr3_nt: TGTGCCAGCAGCCCCCAACAGGGGTCGAGGCCCGGGGAGCTGTTTTTT
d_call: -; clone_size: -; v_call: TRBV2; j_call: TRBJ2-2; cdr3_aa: CASRADTANTGELFF; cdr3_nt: TGTGCCAGCAGAGCTGACACCGCGAACACCGGGGAGCTGTTTTTT